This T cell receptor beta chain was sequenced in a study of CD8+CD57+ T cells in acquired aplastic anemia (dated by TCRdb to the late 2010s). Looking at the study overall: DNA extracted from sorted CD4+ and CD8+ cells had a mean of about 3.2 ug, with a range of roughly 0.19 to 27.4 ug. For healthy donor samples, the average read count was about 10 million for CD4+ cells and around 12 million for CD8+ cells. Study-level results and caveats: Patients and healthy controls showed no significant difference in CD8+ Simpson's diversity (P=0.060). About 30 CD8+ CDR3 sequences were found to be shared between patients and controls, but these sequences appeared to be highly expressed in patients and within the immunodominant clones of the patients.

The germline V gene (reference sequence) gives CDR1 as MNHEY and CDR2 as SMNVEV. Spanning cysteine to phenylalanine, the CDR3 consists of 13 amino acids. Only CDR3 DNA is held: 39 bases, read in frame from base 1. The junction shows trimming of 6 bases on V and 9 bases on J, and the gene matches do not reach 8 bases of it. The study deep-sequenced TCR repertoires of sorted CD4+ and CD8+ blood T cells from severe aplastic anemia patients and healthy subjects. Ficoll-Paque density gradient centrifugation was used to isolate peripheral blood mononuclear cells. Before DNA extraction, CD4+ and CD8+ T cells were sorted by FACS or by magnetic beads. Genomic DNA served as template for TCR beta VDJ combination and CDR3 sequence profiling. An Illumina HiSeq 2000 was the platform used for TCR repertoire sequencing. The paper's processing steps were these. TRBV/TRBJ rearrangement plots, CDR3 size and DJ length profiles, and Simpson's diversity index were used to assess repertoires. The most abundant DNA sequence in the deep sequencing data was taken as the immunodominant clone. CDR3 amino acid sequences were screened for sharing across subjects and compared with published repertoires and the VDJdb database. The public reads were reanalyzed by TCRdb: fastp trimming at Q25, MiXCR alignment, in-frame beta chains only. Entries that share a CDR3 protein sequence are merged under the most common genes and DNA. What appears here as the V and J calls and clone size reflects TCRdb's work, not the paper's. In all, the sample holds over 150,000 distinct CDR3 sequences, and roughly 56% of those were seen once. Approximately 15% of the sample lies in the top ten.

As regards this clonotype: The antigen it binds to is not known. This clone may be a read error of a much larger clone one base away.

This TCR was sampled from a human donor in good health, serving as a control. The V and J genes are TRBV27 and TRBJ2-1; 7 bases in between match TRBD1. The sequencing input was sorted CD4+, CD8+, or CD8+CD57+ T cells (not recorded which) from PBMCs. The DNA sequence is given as TGTGCCAGCAGACTGACAGGGTGGAGTGAGCAGTTCTTC. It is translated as CASRLTGWSEQFF.